The 26 T cell receptor beta chains below come from one sample, sequenced in a study of cytomegalovirus exposure and HLA in healthy donors. Researchers ran the PCR with 60 Vbeta and 13 Jbeta primers. Profiling relied on immunoSEQ multiplex PCR, and the TCRdb table lists in-frame clones only, not all of them. There are 150,000 to 200,000 clones in the sample; roughly 80% occur only once, and 2.4% lies in the top ten. Sequenced input: PBMCs. The receptors here all came from a male donor in good health and CMV-seronegative.

This chain connects TRBV4-1 to TRBJ2-1, with D tentatively TRBD2 (6 bases). CDR3 length: 15 amino acids. The V and J ends lost 4 bases and 0 bases respectively, with 10 bases between them. CDR1 is MGHRA and CDR2 is YSYEKL in the germline V gene. The CDR3 loop reads CASSLRDSSYNEQFF. CDR3 DNA: TGCGCCAGCAGCCTCCGGGACTCCTCCTACAATGAGCAGTTCTTC.

V is TRBV5-1 and J is TRBJ2-3; the match to TRBD2 covers 12 bases. The germline CDR1 and CDR2 sequences are SGHRS and YFSETQ. The CDR3 loop spans 16 amino acids. V shed 4 bases and J 0 bases; nucleotides not matched to a gene: 3. The CDR3 bases are TGCGCCAGCAGCCTTGGGACTAGCGGGAGCACAGATACGCAGTATTTT. Amino acids: CASSLGTSGSTDTQYF.

The rearrangement joins TRBV7-3 to TRBJ2-2; TRBD1 aligns across 8 bases. From germline, CDR1 is SGHTA and CDR2 FQGTGA. Trimming took 3 bases from V and 7 from J; bases not matched to a gene: 7. There are 15 residues in the CDR3. The CDR3 here is CASSFSTTGDGELFF. In DNA, the CDR3 is TGTGCCAGCAGCTTCTCGACGACAGGGGACGGGGAGCTGTTTTTT. The full variable domain, in which reference TRBV7-3 and TRBJ2-2 provide the parts outside the CDR3, is GAGVSQTPSNKVTEKGKYVELRCDPISGHTALYWYRQSLGQGPEFLIYFQGTGAADDSGLPNDRFFAVRPEGSVSTLKIQRTERGDSAVYLCASSFSTTGDGELFFGEGSRLTVL.

The V and J genes are TRBV7-9 and TRBJ1-5; 8 nucleotides match TRBD1. J was trimmed by 4 bases and V by 1 base; bases with no gene match: 9. CDR1 SEHNR and CDR2 FQNEAQ come from the germline V gene (reference sequence). The CDR3 extends over 17 amino acids. The CDR3 is CASSLEGTGQTNQPQHF. The CDR3 DNA sequence: TGTGCCAGCAGCTTAGAGGGGACAGGCCAGACAAATCAGCCCCAGCATTTT.

The chain combines TRBV6-1 with TRBJ1-2; D is unclear. Trimming took 6 bases from V and 0 from J, leaving 5 bases between them. The CDR3 is made up of 12 amino acids. CDR1 MNHNS and CDR2 SASEGT come from the germline V gene. The CDR3 region is CASSRANYGYTF. Here the CDR3 DNA reads TGTGCCAGCAGCCGAGCTAACTATGGCTACACCTTC.

The chain employs TRBV18 and TRBJ2-4; no clear D gene. The length of the CDR3 is 16 residues. Trimming took 3 bases from V and 1 from J, leaving 13 bases between them. Germline CDR1 reads KGHSH; CDR2 reads LQKENI. CDR3 nucleotide sequence: TGTGCCAGCTCACCGTTCCCAGGTGGGGCCAAAAACATTCAGTACTTC. This gives the protein CASSPFPGGAKNIQYF.

This sequence joins TRBV6-5 and TRBJ2-7; D not resolved. The V end was cut by 0 bases, the J end by 5 bases, with 14 bases between. There are 15 residues in the CDR3. The germline CDR1 and CDR2 sequences are MNHEY and SVGAGI. CDR3 DNA: TGTGCCAGCAGTTACTCGTTCACTTCGAGGAACGAGCAGTACTTC. Protein sequence: CASSYSFTSRNEQYF.

V usage is TRBV5-1 and J usage is TRBJ2-3, with 7 positions matching TRBD1. CDR3 length: 18 residues. Per the germline V gene, CDR1 is SGHRS and CDR2 is YFSETQ. Trimming removed 0 bases from V and 2 bases from J; junction bases left unmatched: 12. For the CDR3, the DNA is TGCGCCAGCAGCTTGGGGACAGGCCAGGGACCGATCACAGATACGCAGTATTTT. Amino acids: CASSLGTGQGPITDTQYF.

V and J are TRBV27 and TRBJ1-5; D is uncertain. Germline values: CDR1 MNHEY, CDR2 SMNVEV (reference sequence). CDR3 length: 14 residues. V gave up 2 bases and J gave up 3 bases, with 8 bases separating them. In DNA, the CDR3 is TGTGCCAGCAGTTTAGCGGGTTACAATCAGCCCCAGCATTTT. It encodes CASSLAGYNQPQHF.

The chain uses TRBV5-6 and TRBJ2-4; D remains unclear. CDR1 is SGHDT, CDR2 YYEEEE, per germline. V lost 0 bases and J lost 0, with 7 bases in between. The CDR3 is made up of 15 amino acids. CDR3 amino acids: CASSLGTVAKNIQYF. The CDR3 DNA reads as TGTGCCAGCAGCTTGGGTACAGTAGCCAAAAACATTCAGTACTTC.

The chain employs TRBV2 and TRBJ2-3, with D possibly being TRBD2 (5 bases). The CDR3 length is 13 residues. The ends were cut back, 6 bases at V and 8 bases at J, with 15 bases in the middle. Germline V gene lookup returns CDR1 SNHLY and CDR2 FYNNEI. CDR3 sequence (DNA): TGTGCCAGCAGCGAAAATACTAGGGCTACGCAGTATTTT. Its protein product is CASSENTRATQYF.

The V and J genes are TRBV10-1 and TRBJ2-7; weak D call: TRBD2 (6 bases). CDR3 size: 17 residues. Germline V CDR1 and CDR2: WNHNN, SYGVQD (reference sequence). V gave up 2 bases and J gave up 2 bases, with 19 bases separating them. As DNA, the CDR3 is TGCGCCAGCAGTGAGCCGAGTAATGGGGGAGGAGCCTACGAGCAGTACTTC. As protein: CASSEPSNGGGAYEQYF.

This chain connects TRBV30 to TRBJ2-5; TRBD2 matches 8 bases. With V trimmed by 2 bases and J by 5 bases, 13 bases remained unmatched. This CDR3 contains 16 residues. The germline CDR1 and CDR2 sequences are GTSNPN and SVGIG (reference sequence). The CDR3 is CAWSLGRGGLSETQYF. CDR3 DNA sequence: TGTGCCTGGAGTTTAGGTCGGGGGGGCTTGTCGGAGACCCAGTACTTC.

In this sample, this clone turned up a few times. Here the CDR3 reads CASSLGDRGLHEQFF. Here the CDR3 DNA reads TGTGCCAGCAGCTTGGGGGACAGGGGGCTACATGAGCAGTTCTTC. This chain connects TRBV5-6 to TRBJ2-1, with 12 bases matching TRBD1. Germline CDR1 and CDR2: SGHDT and YYEEEE. Germline trimming cut 0 bases from V and 8 bases from J; bases unmatched to any gene: 3. This CDR3 region has 15 residues. Variable domain in full (rest from reference TRBV5-6 and TRBJ2-1): DAGVTQSPTHLIKTRGQQVTLRCSPKSGHDTVSWYQQALGQGPQFIFQYYEEEERQRGNFPDRFSGHQFPNYSSELNVNALLLGDSALYLCASSLGDRGLHEQFFGPGTRLTVL.

This chain joins TRBV28 and TRBJ1-1; a weak D match, TRBD1 (5 bases). V was trimmed by 6 bases and J by 4 bases, leaving 15 bases between them. The V gene's germline CDR1 is MDHEN and CDR2 SYDVKM. CDR3 length equals 14 residues. The CDR3 sequence: CASSSPGGGTEAFF. CDR3 bases: TGTGCCAGCAGCTCCCCCGGGGGTGGCACTGAAGCTTTCTTT.

The rearrangement links TRBV27 to TRBJ2-5, with TRBD2 matching 13 bases. The CDR3 has 17 amino acids. Germline V gives CDR1 MNHEY, CDR2 SMNVEV (reference sequence). The V gene end was trimmed by 6 bases and the J gene end by 5 bases; junction bases not matched to a gene: 12. This CDR3 reads CASRSTSGGARAETQYF. The CDR3 bases are TGTGCCAGCAGATCAACTAGCGGGGGGGCCCGGGCCGAGACCCAGTACTTC.

This clone was seen only once. The chain joins TRBV27 to TRBJ1-5; D is perhaps TRBD1 (5 bases). Germline V gene data show CDR1 as MNHEY and CDR2 as SMNVEV (reference sequence). This CDR3 has 18 amino acids. Trimming shortened V by 2 bases and J by 0 bases, and 17 bases separated the two germline ends. CDR3 sequence (DNA): TGTGCCAGCAGTTTAACAGGATCCCTATTAAATAGCAATCAGCCCCAGCATTTT. Translation: CASSLTGSLLNSNQPQHF.

The chain combines TRBV27 with TRBJ2-3, with TRBD2 matching over 9 bases. V shed 2 bases, J shed 5 bases, and the junction held 2 bases outside the gene matches. In germline, CDR1 is MNHEY, CDR2 SMNVEV (reference sequence). This CDR3 has 14 amino acids. The CDR3 spells CASSLRAGGDTQYF. The CDR3, as DNA: TGTGCCAGCAGTTTACGAGCGGGAGGAGATACGCAGTATTTT.

The V call is TRBV7-6, the J call TRBJ2-3, with 10 bases matching TRBD1. The V gene's germline CDR1 is SGHVS and CDR2 FNYEAQ. The CDR3 is 16 amino acids. The V segment lost 3 bases and the J segment 1 base; nucleotides outside the gene matches: 4. Written as DNA, the CDR3 is TGTGCCAGCAGCTTGGCCGGGACAGGGGGCACAGATACGCAGTATTTT. It is translated as CASSLAGTGGTDTQYF.

This chain links TRBV29-1 with TRBJ2-5; 8 positions agree with TRBD1. The CDR3 is 15 amino acids. Germline values: CDR1 SQVTM, CDR2 ANQGSEA. The ends lost 3 bases at V and 5 bases at J; junction bases unmatched: 11. The CDR3, as DNA: TGCAGCGTTGAGGAGGAGGACAGGGAATGGGAGACCCAGTACTTC. It encodes CSVEEEDREWETQYF.

The chain combines TRBV19 with TRBJ1-5, with unresolved D. V was trimmed by 4 bases and J by 4 bases, leaving 14 bases between them. CDR3 length: 15 amino acids. Per germline, CDR1 LNHDA and CDR2 SQIVND (reference sequence). The DNA of the CDR3 is TGTGCCAGTAGTACCGGTGTCCCTATGAATCAGCCCCAGCATTTT. Residues: CASSTGVPMNQPQHF.

V is TRBV10-3 and J is TRBJ2-7; D perhaps matches TRBD1 (6 bases). The CDR3 runs to 14 residues. Between the trimmed V and J ends, which lost 4 bases and 2 bases, there was a span of 12 bases. Germline CDR1 ENHRY, CDR2 SYGVKD. The CDR3 here is CAISGGLTTYEQYF. Here the CDR3 DNA reads TGTGCCATCAGTGGGGGGCTTACCACCTACGAGCAGTACTTC.

V is TRBV5-1 and J is TRBJ2-2; D gene unclear. The V end lost 4 bases, the J end lost 3 bases, and 10 bases lay between the germline ends. This CDR3 has 14 residues. Germline loops: CDR1 SGHRS, CDR2 YFSETQ. CDR3 sequence reads: CASSTTRDTGELFF. CDR3 nucleotide sequence: TGCGCCAGCAGCACCACCCGGGACACCGGGGAGCTGTTTTTT.

This chain connects TRBV11-2 to TRBJ1-1; TRBD1 matches at 8 bases. The CDR3 is 17 residues long. V lost 2 bases, J lost 0 bases, and 8 bases stayed unmatched. Per germline, CDR1 SGHAT and CDR2 FQNNGV. CDR3 nucleotides: TGTGCCAGCAGCTTATTCGGGACAGGAACCTTGAACACTGAAGCTTTCTTT. Protein: CASSLFGTGTLNTEAFF.

In its sample, this clone was seen once. The chain links TRBV29-1 to TRBJ2-1, with D tentatively TRBD1 (6 bases). CDR1 and CDR2 from the germline V gene are SQVTM and ANQGSEA. The CDR3 is 13 residues long. V was trimmed by 2 bases and J by 2 bases, leaving 7 bases between them. In nucleotides, the CDR3 is TGCAGCGTTGAAAGACAGGCCTACAATGAGCAGTTCTTC. It yields the protein CSVERQAYNEQFF.

This clone was picked up a small number of times. CDR3 loop: CASSLRRQGSYNEQFF. The CDR3 nucleotides read TGCGCCAGCAGCCTACGGCGACAGGGCTCCTACAATGAGCAGTTCTTC. J is TRBJ2-1 and V is TRBV5-1; TRBD1 aligns across 7 bases. The germline V gene encodes CDR1 SGHRS and CDR2 YFSETQ. The CDR3 runs 16 residues. Losses at the gene ends were 4 bases for V and 0 bases for J; bases not matched to a gene: 7.